This TCR beta chain derives from a study of blood T cells in healthy people across ages. Germline V gene data show CDR1 as SGHVS and CDR2 as FQNEAQ. V was shortened by 1 base and J by 1 base, with 7 bases between the two germline ends. There are 15 residues in the CDR3. For the second PCR, which ran for about 6 to 11 cycles, a sample-barcoded 5' primer and a J-beta primer mix were used. TCRdb reprocessed the 5' RACE reads via MiXCR and lists one record per CDR3 protein. Of more than 650,000 distinct CDR3 sequences in the sample, around a fifth are singletons; the top ten hold about 22%. This clonotype was seen repeatedly, ten times or more.

This sequence was found in a man aged 70-80 years in good health. The specimen sequenced was blood. The rearrangement uses TRBV7-8 and TRBJ2-2; unclear D gene. The CDR3 nucleotides are TGTGCCAGCAGCTTAGGGGCCGGGAACACCGGGGAGCTGTTTTTT. Its translation is CASSLGAGNTGELFF.